The present T cell receptor beta chain was sequenced within a study of blood T cell repertoires in COVID-19. Across the whole study: PBMCs, B-cell-depleted T cells, or T cells provided the cDNA or gDNA that made up the material.

Sequenced by immunoSEQ multiplex PCR; TCRdb stores in-frame clones only, minus some. Of approximately 350,000 clones in the sample, over 70% were seen once. There are 17 residues in the CDR3. This clonotype was obtained from a young man with active or convalescent COVID-19. Source material: peripheral blood. The V call is TRBV21-1, the J call TRBJ2-7; TRBD2 is taken as the D call from the table, unchecked against the DNA. TRBV21-1 is listed as a pseudogene. The CDR3 DNA follows: TGTGCCAGCAGCAAAGGGGGTACTAGAGGCGGGACCTACGAGCAGTACTTC. Encoded protein: CASSKGGTRGGTYEQYF.